The 9 T cell receptor beta chains given below trace back to one sample, sequenced in a study of cytomegalovirus exposure and HLA in healthy donors. TCRdb's copy holds only in-frame clones and misses some; the assay was immunoSEQ multiplex PCR. The table lists more than 90,000 clones, about nine tenths of them singletons, with around 4.5% in the top ten. Sequencing was performed on PBMCs. The receptor source for this set is a man between 18 and 29 years old in good health and CMV-seropositive.

The rearrangement links TRBV5-6 to TRBJ1-6; weak D call: TRBD1 (5 bases). V gave up 6 bases and J gave up 11 bases, with 12 bases separating them. Germline V gives CDR1 SGHDT, CDR2 YYEEEE. This CDR3 has 12 amino acids. The CDR3 nucleotides are TGTGCCAGCACTCAGGGCGGGGCACCCCTCCACTTT. It is translated as CASTQGGAPLHF.

This chain joins TRBV28 and TRBJ2-6; D is unclear. This CDR3 is 13 amino acids long. Deletions cut 8 bases from V and 0 bases from J, with 5 bases between. Looked up from germline, CDR1 is MDHEN and CDR2 is SYDVKM. CDR3 loop: CASRYSGANVLTF. The CDR3 bases are TGTGCCAGCCGGTACTCTGGGGCCAACGTCCTGACTTTC.

V gene TRBV5-1 combines with J gene TRBJ1-2; possibly TRBD1 for D (6 bases). The V gene's germline CDR1 is SGHRS and CDR2 YFSETQ. Trimming stripped 4 bases from V and 2 bases from J, with 12 bases between. This CDR3 contains 14 residues. The CDR3 region has the DNA TGCGCCAGCAGCCTCGGACAGTTAAACTATGGCTACACCTTC. Translated, it gives CASSLGQLNYGYTF.

The genes are TRBV13 and TRBJ2-1; D is perhaps TRBD2 (5 bases). V was cut by 1 base and J by 9 bases, with 16 bases left in between. Looked up from germline, CDR1 is PRHDT and CDR2 is FYEKMQ (reference sequence). This CDR3 region has 15 residues. This CDR3 reads CASSLDLANRFEQFF. The CDR3 coding sequence is TGTGCCAGCAGCTTAGATCTAGCAAATCGCTTTGAGCAGTTCTTC.

The V and J genes are TRBV7-8 and TRBJ2-5; 11 nucleotides align to TRBD2. CDR1 SGHVS and CDR2 FQNEAQ come from the germline V gene. The CDR3 is 16 residues long. After removal of 6 bases from V and 3 bases from J, the junction contained 9 bases not matched to a gene. The DNA of the CDR3 is TGTGCCAGCAGACTTACTAGCGGGAGCACCAAAGAGACCCAGTACTTC. This translates into CASRLTSGSTKETQYF.

This chain connects TRBV5-8 to TRBJ2-7; 8 nucleotides align to TRBD1. Germline values: CDR1 SGHTS, CDR2 YDEGEE. Trimming at V came to 4 bases and at J to 0 bases, leaving 3 bases not matched to a gene. This CDR3 comprises 14 residues. This CDR3 is CASSLDRASYEQYF. The CDR3 nucleotides are TGTGCCAGCAGCCTGGACAGGGCCTCCTACGAGCAGTACTTC.

The table lists this clone with a count of one. V and J are TRBV9 and TRBJ2-5; TRBD2 agrees at 15 bases. The CDR3 loop spans 16 amino acids. Germline V gene data show CDR1 as SGDLS and CDR2 as YYNGEE. The V segment lost 3 bases and the J segment 4 bases; nucleotides outside the gene matches: 4. In DNA, the CDR3 is TGTGCCAGCAGCGAGGGGACTAGCGGGGGGCGAGAGACCCAGTACTTC. As protein: CASSEGTSGGRETQYF.

The chain uses TRBV5-1 and TRBJ2-5, with 9 bases that match TRBD1. The V segment lost 0 bases and the J segment 4 bases; nucleotides outside the gene matches: 4. The CDR3 spans 15 residues. Germline CDR1 and CDR2: SGHRS and YFSETQ. The CDR3 spells CASSLGQGVGETQYF. The DNA of the CDR3 is TGCGCCAGCAGCTTGGGACAGGGGGTAGGAGAGACCCAGTACTTC.

The chain has TRBV28 and TRBJ1-5; D is perhaps TRBD1 (5 bases). The germline CDR1 and CDR2 sequences are MDHEN and SYDVKM. With 6 bases removed from V and 2 bases from J, the gap between germline ends came to 8 bases. There are 13 residues in the CDR3. CDR3 coding DNA: TGTGCCAGCAGATTACAGGGCAATCAGCCCCAGCATTTT. As protein: CASRLQGNQPQHF.